Listed below are T cell receptor beta chains from one sample, sequenced in a study of beta chain features in type 1 diabetes. Sequencing used immunoSEQ multiplex PCR; TCRdb keeps in-frame clones, though not all of them. The top ten hold more than 0.025% of the sample, which has a few hundred thousand clones, about a fifth seen once. The sequencing input was naive CD4+ T cells from blood. Source of these receptors: a woman between 40 and 50 years old with type 1 diabetes. CDR3s include the opening cysteine and the closing phenylalanine or tryptophan. Each record gives: clone size, V gene, J gene, D gene, CDR3 DNA, CDR3 protein. The D gene is left open where the match is weak. Part of the rows lack a size; the others show once, few, many or a class for expanded clones.

clone size: few; V gene: TRBV18; J gene: TRBJ2-7; D gene: TRBD1; CDR3 DNA: TGTGCCAGCTCAACCGGGACAGGGGGCTACGAGCAGTACTTC; CDR3 protein: CASSTGTGGYEQYF
clone size: -; V gene: TRBV27; J gene: TRBJ2-7; D gene: TRBD2; CDR3 DNA: TGTGCCAGCAGTTTGTTGGTAGCGGGAGGGCCTTCCTACGAGCAGTACTTC; CDR3 protein: CASSLLVAGGPSYEQYF
clone size: -; V gene: TRBV29-1; J gene: TRBJ2-7; D gene: TRBD1; CDR3 DNA: TGCAGCGTTTGGACAGGGTACGAGCAGTACTTC; CDR3 protein: CSVWTGYEQYF
clone size: -; V gene: TRBV2; J gene: TRBJ1-5; D gene: -; CDR3 DNA: TGTGCCAGTAGAGACAGTAATCAGCCCCAGCATTTT; CDR3 protein: CASRDSNQPQHF
clone size: -; V gene: TRBV30; J gene: TRBJ2-7; D gene: -; CDR3 DNA: TGTGCCTGGAGTGGACAGGCGAACCACGAGCAGTACTTC; CDR3 protein: CAWSGQANHEQYF
clone size: few; V gene: TRBV7-2; J gene: TRBJ2-7; D gene: -; CDR3 DNA: TGTGCCAGCAGCTGGACACAAGCCGAGCAGTACTTC; CDR3 protein: CASSWTQAEQYF
clone size: -; V gene: TRBV5-4; J gene: TRBJ2-1; D gene: TRBD2; CDR3 DNA: TGTGCCAGCAGCACCCCGCCGGGGGGGTCCTTCGGTGAGCAGTTCTTC; CDR3 protein: CASSTPPGGSFGEQFF
clone size: -; V gene: TRBV19; J gene: TRBJ2-1; D gene: TRBD2; CDR3 DNA: TGTGCCAGTAGTATCGTGACGGGAGGGCCGCATGAGCAGTTCTTC; CDR3 protein: CASSIVTGGPHEQFF
clone size: few; V gene: TRBV25-1; J gene: TRBJ1-2; D gene: -; CDR3 DNA: TGTGCCAGCAGTGAATCGGTCCGAGGGAGCTATGGCTACACCTTC; CDR3 protein: CASSESVRGSYGYTF
clone size: -; V gene: TRBV6-6; J gene: TRBJ2-2; D gene: -; CDR3 DNA: TGTGCCAGCAGACTTTCTGGGGAGCTGTTTTTT; CDR3 protein: CASRLSGELFF
clone size: few; V gene: TRBV4-3; J gene: TRBJ1-2; D gene: -; CDR3 DNA: TGCGCCAGCAGCCAAAGTAATACCGACAGCTATGGCTACACCTTC; CDR3 protein: CASSQSNTDSYGYTF
clone size: -; V gene: TRBV30; J gene: TRBJ2-2; D gene: -; CDR3 DNA: TGTGCCTGGAGGGGCTCCGGGGAGCTGTTTTTT; CDR3 protein: CAWRGSGELFF
clone size: -; V gene: TRBV14; J gene: TRBJ1-1; D gene: TRBD1; CDR3 DNA: TGTGCCAGCAGTCACAGGGGCACTGAAGCTTTCTTT; CDR3 protein: CASSHRGTEAFF
clone size: few; V gene: TRBV25-1; J gene: TRBJ2-7; D gene: -; CDR3 DNA: TGTGCCAGCAGTCCCAGGGGCTTCCGCTCCTACGAGCAGTACTTC; CDR3 protein: CASSPRGFRSYEQYF
clone size: -; V gene: TRBV4-2; J gene: TRBJ2-7; D gene: TRBD2; CDR3 DNA: TGTGCCAGCAGCCCTACGGTGGCACGGGGGGGAGTTGACGAGCAGTACTTC; CDR3 protein: CASSPTVARGGVDEQYF
clone size: -; V gene: TRBV7-9; J gene: TRBJ2-1; D gene: TRBD1; CDR3 DNA: TGTGCCAGCAGCCTGGGACAGCCCGGGATGAATGAGCAGTTCTTC; CDR3 protein: CASSLGQPGMNEQFF
clone size: few; V gene: TRBV7-2; J gene: TRBJ2-7; D gene: TRBD1; CDR3 DNA: TGTGCCAGCAGCCTCGGGGACAGGATAACCTACGAGCAGTACTTC; CDR3 protein: CASSLGDRITYEQYF
clone size: few; V gene: TRBV5-1; J gene: TRBJ2-7; D gene: TRBD1; CDR3 DNA: TGCGCCAGCAGCCGGACAGGGGGATCCTACGAGCAGTACTTC; CDR3 protein: CASSRTGGSYEQYF
clone size: -; V gene: TRBV29-1; J gene: TRBJ1-2; D gene: -; CDR3 DNA: TGCAGCGTTGAACAGGGATTTCCCTATGGCTACACCTTC; CDR3 protein: CSVEQGFPYGYTF
clone size: few; V gene: TRBV29-1; J gene: TRBJ2-2; D gene: -; CDR3 DNA: TGCAGCGTTGTCAGGGGGGCCGACGGGGAGCTGTTTTTT; CDR3 protein: CSVVRGADGELFF
clone size: -; V gene: TRBV5-4; J gene: TRBJ1-1; D gene: -; CDR3 DNA: TGTGCCAGCAGCTTGGACTGGGCCCAAAACACTGAAGCTTTCTTT; CDR3 protein: CASSLDWAQNTEAFF
clone size: few; V gene: TRBV7-2; J gene: TRBJ1-5; D gene: -; CDR3 DNA: TGTGCCAGCAGCTTCTCAGGCCAGCCCCAGCATTTT; CDR3 protein: CASSFSGQPQHF
clone size: few; V gene: TRBV7-9; J gene: TRBJ2-5; D gene: -; CDR3 DNA: TGTGCCAGCAGCTTAGGGACAGTTCAAGAGACCCAGTACTTC; CDR3 protein: CASSLGTVQETQYF
clone size: -; V gene: TRBV14; J gene: TRBJ2-1; D gene: TRBD2; CDR3 DNA: TGTGCCAGCAGCCCAGCGGGAGGCAATGAGCAGTTCTTC; CDR3 protein: CASSPAGGNEQFF
clone size: -; V gene: TRBV5-6; J gene: TRBJ1-5; D gene: -; CDR3 DNA: TGTGCCAGCAGCTTGGTGTCGGGGCCCCAGCATTTT; CDR3 protein: CASSLVSGPQHF
clone size: -; V gene: TRBV29-1; J gene: TRBJ2-1; D gene: -; CDR3 DNA: TGCAGCGTTGGAGGCAATGAGCAGTTCTTC; CDR3 protein: CSVGGNEQFF
clone size: -; V gene: TRBV30; J gene: TRBJ1-1; D gene: -; CDR3 DNA: TGTGCCTGGAGTCCCAAATCCGGCACTGAAGCTTTCTTT; CDR3 protein: CAWSPKSGTEAFF
clone size: once; V gene: TRBV28; J gene: TRBJ2-7; D gene: -; CDR3 DNA: TGTGCCAGCGGGGCCAAACGGTACGAGCAGTACTTC; CDR3 protein: CASGAKRYEQYF
clone size: few; V gene: TRBV28; J gene: TRBJ1-6; D gene: TRBD1; CDR3 DNA: TGTGCCAGTGAACCGGGACAGGGTTACAATTCACCCCTCCACTTT; CDR3 protein: CASEPGQGYNSPLHF
clone size: few; V gene: TRBV25-1; J gene: TRBJ2-3; D gene: -; CDR3 DNA: TGTGCCAGCAGTGCCTCTAAGGACTACACAGATACGCAGTATTTT; CDR3 protein: CASSASKDYTDTQYF
clone size: -; V gene: TRBV5-1; J gene: TRBJ1-1; D gene: -; CDR3 DNA: TGCGCCAGCAGCTTGGGCCCTCCGGGGGGTGAAGCTTTCTTT; CDR3 protein: CASSLGPPGGEAFF
clone size: -; V gene: TRBV7-3; J gene: TRBJ2-4; D gene: TRBD1; CDR3 DNA: TGTGCCAGCAGCCCAGGGGACAGGCAAAACATTCAGTACTTC; CDR3 protein: CASSPGDRQNIQYF
clone size: few; V gene: TRBV6-5; J gene: TRBJ2-7; D gene: -; CDR3 DNA: TGTGCCAGCAGTTACTCGGAGGGCGGCGAGCAGTACTTC; CDR3 protein: CASSYSEGGEQYF
clone size: -; V gene: TRBV19; J gene: TRBJ1-1; D gene: TRBD1; CDR3 DNA: TGTGCCAGTAGTCCCCGGACAGGGAACACTGAAGCTTTCTTT; CDR3 protein: CASSPRTGNTEAFF
clone size: -; V gene: TRBV4-1; J gene: TRBJ1-4; D gene: TRBD1; CDR3 DNA: TGCGCCAGCAGCGTCCGGGACAGGGATGAAAAACTGTTTTTT; CDR3 protein: CASSVRDRDEKLFF